This TCR beta chain was retrieved from a study of control samples from healthy donors and cancer patients. TCRdb keeps only in-frame clones here, not all; method: immunoSEQ multiplex PCR. The sample records over 50,000 clones, roughly 87% being singletons. V lost 5 bases to trimming and J lost 4 bases; unmatched junction nucleotides: 13. The CDR3 is made up of 16 amino acids. Germline loops: CDR1 LNHDA, CDR2 SQIVND (reference sequence). Sequenced sample: blood. The V call is TRBV19, the J call TRBJ1-1, with TRBD1 identical over 7 bases. This clonotype was sampled from a man between 50 and 59 years old in good health. The CDR3 spells CASSLSPTGWSTEAFF. The CDR3 region has the DNA TGTGCCAGTAGTCTCTCCCCGACAGGGTGGAGCACTGAAGCTTTCTTT.